This TCR beta chain was sequenced for a study of shared clonotypes between healthy human individuals. In the case of this clone: Its cognate antigen is unknown.

In the original analysis: Quality scores were absent from the junction-only immunoSEQ sequences, so filtering differed. The data were produced by immunoSEQ multiplex PCR, yet TCRdb's version contains in-frame clones alone and is incomplete. V and J calls and clone size are given by that table; D and trimming were obtained from the DNA. The data contain 1.4 million or so clones, 98% to 99% of them singletons. Per the germline V gene, CDR1 is LNHDA and CDR2 is SQIVND (reference sequence). V lost 1 base and J lost 6, with 11 bases in between. This CDR3 region has 14 residues. Study observations and caveats: Only blood was sampled, and tissue TCR repertoires likely differ from blood ones. About 5% of naive CD4 clonotypes were common to several donors.

Sample: naive CD4+ T cells sorted from blood. Subset meaning: CD45RA+ positively selected. This chain connects TRBV19 to TRBJ2-3, with D maybe TRBD2 (5 bases). The TCR was taken from a man aged 25 to 40 in good health. The DNA for the CDR3 is TGTGCCAGTAGTATAGGGCCGTCGGGGGATACGCAGTATTTT. Its translation is CASSIGPSGDTQYF. Combining the CDR3 with reference TRBV19 and TRBJ2-3 gives the whole variable domain DGGITQSPKYLFRKEGQNVTLSCEQNLNHDAMYWYRQDPGQGLRLIYYSQIVNDFQKGDIAEGYSVSREKKESFPLTVTSAQKNPTAFYLCASSIGPSGDTQYFGPGTRLTVL.